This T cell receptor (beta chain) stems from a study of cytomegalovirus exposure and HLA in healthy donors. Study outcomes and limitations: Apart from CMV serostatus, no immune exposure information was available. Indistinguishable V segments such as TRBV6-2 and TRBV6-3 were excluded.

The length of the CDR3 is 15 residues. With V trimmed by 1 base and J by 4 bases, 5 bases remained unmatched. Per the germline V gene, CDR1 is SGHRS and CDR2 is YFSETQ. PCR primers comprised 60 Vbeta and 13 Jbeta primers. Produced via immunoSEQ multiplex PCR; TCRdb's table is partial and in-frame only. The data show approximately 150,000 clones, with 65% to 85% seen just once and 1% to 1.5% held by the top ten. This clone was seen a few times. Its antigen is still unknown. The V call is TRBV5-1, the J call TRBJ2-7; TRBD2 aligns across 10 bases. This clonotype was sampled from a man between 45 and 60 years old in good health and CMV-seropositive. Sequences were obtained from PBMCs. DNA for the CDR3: TGCGCCAGCAGCTTGACGGCTAGCGGGGGATACGAGCAGTACTTC. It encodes CASSLTASGGYEQYF.